These 30 T cell receptor beta chains were sequenced from one sample in a study of T-cell reconstitution after alpha-beta-depleted transplantation in children. TCRbeta library construction was performed incorporating unique molecular identifiers. TCRdb re-called the PCR reads through MiXCR, storing one row per CDR3 protein. The sample has around 490,000 distinct CDR3 sequences, approximately 10% seen once; the top ten hold about 15%. The sequenced sample was PBMCs, mostly from graft donor cells, obtained 180 days after TCRalphabeta/CD19-depleted stem cell transplant. The receptors stem from a female patient between 2 and 15 years old who had a stem cell transplant for aplastic anemia, so the T cells may come from the graft donor.

The chain combines TRBV7-8 with TRBJ1-4; 9 bases match TRBD1. Germline V CDR1 and CDR2: SGHVS, FQNEAQ. Trimming at V came to 6 bases and at J to 8 bases, leaving 10 bases not matched to a gene. CDR3 size: 15 residues. The CDR3 nucleotides are TGTGCCAGCAGAGACACAGGGGGCCGGGGAGAAAAACTGTTTTTT. This sequence encodes CASRDTGGRGEKLFF.

This clonotype showed up just a few times. The V call is TRBV7-9, the J call TRBJ1-2; D is ambiguous. Germline assignment: CDR1 SEHNR and CDR2 FQNEAQ (reference sequence). The CDR3 extends over 14 amino acids. V dropped 4 bases and J dropped 7 bases, with 16 bases sitting between them. CDR3 nucleotides: TGTGCCAGCAGCTCCACCTCGGGTCGGGGTGGCTACACCTTC. It is translated as CASSSTSGRGGYTF.

The V and J genes are TRBV3-1 and TRBJ2-5; TRBD2 agrees at 7 bases. Unmatched junction bases numbered 7, after V lost 0 bases and J lost 3 bases. Germline V gives CDR1 LGHDT, CDR2 YNNKEL (reference sequence). This CDR3 is built from 16 residues. The CDR3 DNA is TGTGCCAGCAGCCAAGATTGGGCGGGAGTAGAAGAGACCCAGTACTTC. It specifies CASSQDWAGVEETQYF.

This clonotype was detected a few times. The chain combines TRBV4-3 with TRBJ2-3, with D possibly TRBD1 on 7 matching bases. V lost 4 bases to trimming and J lost 0 bases, with 23 bases between them. In germline, CDR1 is LGHNA, CDR2 YSLEER. The CDR3 contains 19 residues. The CDR3 DNA reads TGCGCCAGCAGCCCATACAGGGGCCTAGCGAGAACTAGCACAGATACGCAGTATTTT. This codes for CASSPYRGLARTSTDTQYF.

At least ten counts were recorded for this clonotype. DNA for the CDR3: TGCGCCAGCAGCTTGATCCGGACTAGCTCGGAAAATGAGCAGTTCTTC. Protein: CASSLIRTSSENEQFF. The V and J genes are TRBV5-1 and TRBJ2-1; 8 bases line up with TRBD2. This CDR3 region has 16 residues. V lost 1 base, J lost 7 bases, and 10 bases stayed unmatched. Germline V gene lookup returns CDR1 SGHRS and CDR2 YFSETQ.

V gene TRBV28 combines with J gene TRBJ2-1; D possibly corresponds to TRBD1 (6 bases). Germline V gene lookup returns CDR1 MDHEN and CDR2 SYDVKM. The V end was cut by 5 bases, the J end by 7 bases, with 21 bases between. This CDR3 comprises 16 residues. This CDR3 is CASSLDSLGSKNEQFF. The CDR3 region has the DNA TGTGCCAGCAGTCTGGACAGTCTGGGTAGTAAGAATGAGCAGTTCTTC.

Ten or more counts support this clonotype. J is TRBJ2-7 and V is TRBV5-1; a possible D gene is TRBD1 (5 bases). The germline V gene has CDR1 SGHRS and CDR2 YFSETQ. V lost 4 bases and J lost 4, with 12 bases in between. The length of the CDR3 is 13 residues. The CDR3 nucleotides are TGCGCCAGCAGCACTCAGACAGAGTACGAGCAGTACTTC. Amino acid sequence: CASSTQTEYEQYF.

This clonotype was counted only a few times. J is TRBJ2-7 and V is TRBV7-6, with a possible D match to TRBD2 (7 bases). This CDR3 is 14 amino acids long. Trimming cost V 2 bases and J 1 base, with 9 bases left between them. Germline assignment: CDR1 SGHVS and CDR2 FNYEAQ. The CDR3 here is CASSLRGGSYEQYF. The CDR3 DNA reads as TGTGCCAGCAGCTTAAGGGGGGGATCCTACGAGCAGTACTTC.

The CDR3 loop reads CASSPDRAVWYGYTF. For the CDR3, the DNA is TGTGCCAGCAGCCCCGACAGGGCTGTATGGTATGGCTACACCTTC. The chain joins TRBV27 to TRBJ1-2; 7 nucleotides match TRBD1. Germline-derived CDR1 and CDR2 are MNHEY and SMNVEV (reference sequence). Germline trimming cut 6 bases from V and 5 bases from J; bases unmatched to any gene: 12. The CDR3 loop spans 15 amino acids.

This clonotype was seen only a few times. The chain combines TRBV7-9 with TRBJ1-1, with 9 bases aligning to TRBD1. Trimming at V came to 5 bases and at J to 1 base, leaving 2 bases not matched to a gene. The germline CDR1 and CDR2 sequences are SEHNR and FQNEAQ (reference sequence). This CDR3 has 14 amino acids. CDR3 protein: CASSRDRENTEAFF. The CDR3 nucleotides are TGTGCCAGCAGCCGGGACAGGGAGAACACTGAAGCTTTCTTT.

A word on this clonotype: A much larger clone differs by one base, so this may be a read error. This CDR3 is missing its conserved last phenylalanine or tryptophan, likely due to a read error. The V and J genes are TRBV5-1 and TRBJ1-5; 7 positions agree with TRBD1. CDR3 size: 14 residues. With 5 bases clipped from V and 4 bases from J, the junction kept 6 bases outside the gene matches. Germline CDR1 SGHRS, CDR2 YFSETQ. CDR3 DNA: TGCGCCAGCAGACCCGGGACAGATAATCAGCCCCAGCATTAT. It yields the protein CASRPGTDNQPQHY.

The sample holds a few counts of this clonotype. V is TRBV28 and J is TRBJ2-3; no clear D. Germline V gene sequence: CDR1 MDHEN, CDR2 SYDVKM. The CDR3 runs to 16 residues. V lost 8 bases, J lost 0 bases, and 18 bases lay in between. In nucleotides, the CDR3 is TGTGCCAGCGGCGACCTACCCTTTCCTAGCACAGATACGCAGTATTTT. Its protein product is CASGDLPFPSTDTQYF.

V is TRBV7-3 and J is TRBJ2-3; TRBD1 is a possible D gene (5 bases). Germline CDR1 and CDR2: SGHTA and FQGTGA. The CDR3 spans 13 residues. V was trimmed by 4 bases and J by 2 bases, leaving 7 bases between them. CDR3 amino acids: CASSSQATDTQYF. The CDR3 DNA is TGTGCCAGCAGCTCACAGGCCACAGATACGCAGTATTTT.

The rearrangement joins TRBV10-3 to TRBJ2-7; D tentatively fits TRBD1 or TRBD2 (6 bases each). The CDR3 is 13 amino acids. The germline CDR1 and CDR2 sequences are ENHRY and SYGVKD. V was trimmed by 11 bases and J by 3 bases, leaving 17 bases between them. CDR3 nucleotides: TGTGCCTCGGGGGCAGGGGCCGACTACGAGCAGTACTTC. Its protein product is CASGAGADYEQYF.

This clonotype was recorded many times. The chain couples TRBV20-1 to TRBJ2-3, with 10 bases matching TRBD2. CDR1 is DFQATT and CDR2 is SNEGSKA in the germline V gene (reference sequence). The V and J ends lost 6 bases and 10 bases, in that order; junction bases with no gene match: 10. CDR3 length: 13 amino acids. The CDR3: CSARRSSGSSQYF. In DNA form, the CDR3 reads TGCAGTGCAAGAAGGTCTAGCGGGAGCTCGCAGTATTTT.

The chain is built from TRBV20-1 and TRBJ2-2, with D perhaps matching TRBD2 (6 bases). The CDR3 spans 13 residues. The V end lost 5 bases, the J end lost 7 bases, and 14 bases lay between the germline ends. The germline CDR1 and CDR2 sequences are DFQATT and SNEGSKA (reference sequence). CDR3 in DNA: TGCAGTGCTCTACGGGAGTCCGACGGGGAGCTGTTTTTT. This encodes CSALRESDGELFF.

This clonotype has just a few counts. This chain connects TRBV7-9 to TRBJ1-2; D call uncertain. CDR1 SEHNR and CDR2 FQNEAQ come from the germline V gene (reference sequence). V dropped 4 bases and J dropped 4 bases, with 16 bases sitting between them. This CDR3 spans 15 amino acids. The chain's CDR3 is CASSSEVADFYGYTF. The CDR3 nucleotides are TGTGCCAGCAGCTCTGAGGTGGCGGATTTCTATGGCTACACCTTC.

This clonotype has just a few counts. The chain is built from TRBV28 and TRBJ2-7; D tentatively reads TRBD1 or TRBD2 (5 bases each). The CDR3 has 14 residues. V was trimmed by 3 bases and J by 2 bases, leaving 11 bases between them. From germline, CDR1 is MDHEN and CDR2 SYDVKM. The CDR3 region is CASSFRAGTYEQYF. CDR3 nucleotide sequence: TGTGCCAGCAGTTTCAGGGCGGGCACCTACGAGCAGTACTTC.

The sample holds a few counts of this clonotype. The rearrangement joins TRBV7-9 to TRBJ2-7; 8 bases map to TRBD1. Trimming cost V 1 base and J 3 bases; bases outside gene matches: 8. This CDR3 is 16 amino acids long. The germline V gene encodes CDR1 SEHNR and CDR2 FQNEAQ (reference sequence). CDR3 nucleotide sequence: TGTGCCAGCAGCTTAGAGCCTGGACAGGGAATCTACGAGCAGTACTTC. Translated, it gives CASSLEPGQGIYEQYF.

As DNA, the CDR3 is TGTGCCAGCAGCTTTACCCCGGCGAATAATTCACCCCTCCACTTT. As protein: CASSFTPANNSPLHF. The rearrangement links TRBV7-2 to TRBJ1-6; the D is unclear. Germline V gene lookup returns CDR1 SGHTA and CDR2 FQGNSA. With 3 bases removed from V and 5 bases from J, the gap between germline ends came to 11 bases. The CDR3 runs to 15 residues.

This clonotype appeared many times. The V gene is TRBV25-1, the J gene TRBJ1-2; 10 nucleotides align to TRBD1. V lost 6 bases, J lost 7 bases, and 5 bases stayed unmatched. This CDR3 region has 13 residues. Germline loops: CDR1 MGHDK, CDR2 SYGVNS. The CDR3 bases are TGTGCCAGCAGGGGACAGGGGAGTTCTGGCTACACCTTC. It specifies CASRGQGSSGYTF.

The rearrangement links TRBV3-1 to TRBJ2-3; a possible D gene is TRBD1 (5 bases). The CDR3 is 14 amino acids. The germline CDR1 and CDR2 sequences are LGHDT and YNNKEL (reference sequence). Trimming pared 5 bases from V and 2 bases from J, leaving 11 bases between. As DNA, the CDR3 is TGTGCCAGCAGCGGGGCGGAGCTCACAGATACGCAGTATTTT. Protein product: CASSGAELTDTQYF.

This clonotype was seen a handful of times. V is TRBV7-9 and J is TRBJ1-1, with 7 bases fitting TRBD1. Germline lookup yields CDR1 SEHNR and CDR2 FQNEAQ (reference sequence). This CDR3 comprises 15 residues. V lost 5 bases, J lost 4 bases, and 10 bases stayed unmatched. This CDR3 is CASSLRGQAGTEAFF. The CDR3 bases are TGTGCCAGCAGCCTTCGAGGACAGGCGGGCACTGAAGCTTTCTTT.

V and J are TRBV29-1 and TRBJ2-1; the match to TRBD2 covers 7 bases. J was trimmed by 4 bases and V by 7 bases; bases with no gene match: 4. The CDR3 extends over 12 amino acids. Germline loops: CDR1 SQVTM, CDR2 ANQGSEA. This CDR3 reads CSGGGAYNEQFF. As DNA, the CDR3 is TGCAGCGGGGGGGGAGCTTACAATGAGCAGTTCTTC.

This clonotype was seen a few times. This chain joins TRBV20-1 and TRBJ2-5; 11 bases line up with TRBD1. This CDR3 has 15 amino acids. The germline CDR1 and CDR2 sequences are DFQATT and SNEGSKA (reference sequence). V shed 0 bases, J shed 5 bases, and the junction held 5 bases outside the gene matches. In DNA, the CDR3 is TGCAGTGCTAGAGACGGACAGGGGGCGTACGAGACCCAGTACTTC. Protein sequence: CSARDGQGAYETQYF.

The rearrangement uses TRBV11-2 and TRBJ2-1; 12 bases line up with TRBD2. With 5 bases clipped from V and 4 bases from J, the junction kept 15 bases outside the gene matches. The CDR3 is 19 amino acids. Germline CDR1 and CDR2: SGHAT and FQNNGV. CDR3 sequence reads: CASSPTRLAGGPRYNEQFF. For the CDR3, the DNA is TGTGCCAGCAGCCCAACTCGGCTAGCGGGAGGGCCGAGGTACAATGAGCAGTTCTTC.

This clonotype was seen a few times. This rearrangement joins TRBV5-1 to TRBJ1-1; D unclear. CDR3 size: 14 residues. Deletions cut 0 bases from V and 3 bases from J, with 9 bases between. CDR1 and CDR2 from the germline V gene are SGHRS and YFSETQ. The CDR3 sequence is CASSLEVVDTEAFF. CDR3 sequence (DNA): TGCGCCAGCAGCTTGGAGGTGGTGGACACTGAAGCTTTCTTT. The full variable domain, with the rest looked up from reference TRBV5-1 and TRBJ1-1, is KAGVTQTPRYLIKTRGQQVTLSCSPISGHRSVSWYQQTPGQGLQFLFEYFSETQRNKGNFPGRFSGRQFSNSRSEMNVSTLELGDSALYLCASSLEVVDTEAFFGQGTRLTVV.

The gene calls are TRBV12-3 or TRBV12-4 and TRBJ2-5; 9 bases map to TRBD1. The CDR3 loop spans 16 amino acids. J was trimmed by 4 bases and V by 4 bases; bases with no gene match: 10. The CDR3: CASSSSYRGQGETQYF. CDR3 nucleotides: TGTGCCAGCAGTTCGTCGTACAGGGGGCAAGGAGAGACCCAGTACTTC.

This clonotype was detected only a few times. The chain joins TRBV12-3 or TRBV12-4 to TRBJ2-7; D is perhaps TRBD1 (6 bases). The germline V and J ends were trimmed by 3 bases and 6 bases, with 12 bases remaining between them. The CDR3 runs to 13 residues. CDR3 coding DNA: TGTGCCAGCAGTTTCAGAAGGGGGAGCGAGCAGTACGTC. This gives the protein CASSFRRGSEQYV.

V and J are TRBV6-2 or TRBV6-3 and TRBJ2-4; no reliable D call. This CDR3 contains 18 residues. Germline CDR1 MNHEY, CDR2 SVGEGT. V lost 6 bases to trimming and J lost 1 base, with 22 bases between them. The CDR3 region is CASRPTDTHHGAKNIQYF. In DNA, the CDR3 is TGTGCCAGCAGGCCAACCGACACACACCACGGGGCCAAAAACATTCAGTACTTC.